This T cell receptor beta chain was profiled in a study of regulatory T cells in long-lasting Graves disease. The V segment lost 0 bases and the J segment 2 bases; nucleotides outside the gene matches: 5. The CDR3 spans 15 residues. Germline V gives CDR1 SGHRS, CDR2 YFSETQ. The time point here: newly diagnosed GD, antithyroid drugs for less than 3 months. Generation of the TCR library employed RNA extracted from PBMCs. Assembly of TCR beta libraries relied on iRepertoire HTBI primers together with Arm-PCR of CDR3 regions. TCRdb re-derived calls from the multiplex PCR reads in MiXCR, one entry per CDR3 protein. In the table there are almost 450,000 distinct CDR3 sequences, about 17% of which are singletons. In this sample, this clonotype turned up many times. The same sample was also studied in work on T cells in Graves' hyperthyroidism and ophthalmopathy.

The material sequenced was peripheral blood mononuclear cells (PBMCs), taken at new diagnosis, from a patient treated with antithyroid drugs. This rearrangement joins TRBV5-1 to TRBJ2-7; TRBD2 matches at 7 bases. The receptor comes from a woman aged 25 to 45 with Graves disease. CDR3 DNA sequence: TGCGCCAGCAGCTTGGAAGCGGGGACCGCCTACGAGCAGTACTTC. Its protein product is CASSLEAGTAYEQYF.